This T cell receptor beta chain was observed in a study of blood T cell repertoires in COVID-19. In the authors' methods: Reference gene primer amplification in the assay estimated nucleated cell counts. This table comes from immunoSEQ multiplex PCR, and its TCRdb copy is limited to in-frame clones, with some not included. V, J and clone size are those of that table, while D and trimming were read from the DNA. The sample holds 150,000 to 200,000 clones, approximately 90% seen once. Germline values: CDR1 DFQATT, CDR2 SNEGSKA (reference sequence). The CDR3 extends over 15 amino acids. Trimming took 3 bases from V and 0 from J; bases not matched to a gene: 5.

What was sequenced was peripheral blood. The sequence derives from a woman aged 18-29 years who had recovered from COVID-19. The V call is TRBV20-1, the J call TRBJ2-1; 7 bases agree with TRBD2. The CDR3 region has the DNA TGCAGTGCTAGTGGCGGGGGATACTCCTACAATGAGCAGTTCTTC. This codes for CSASGGGYSYNEQFF.